Below, 32 T cell receptor beta chains from the same sample are listed, as sequenced in a study of blood T cell repertoires in COVID-19. Clones were sequenced by immunoSEQ multiplex PCR, and TCRdb holds only the in-frame ones, with some missing. Among about 94,000 clones listed, roughly four fifths were seen once. Sequenced material: peripheral blood. The source of these receptors is a man aged 60-69 years with acute or convalescent COVID-19.

This clone occurred a few times. The V call is TRBV2, the J call TRBJ1-2, with 7 positions matching TRBD1. This CDR3 is built from 14 residues. Losses at the gene ends were 4 bases for V and 4 bases for J; bases not matched to a gene: 6. Germline values: CDR1 SNHLY, CDR2 FYNNEI. Here the CDR3 DNA reads TGTGCCAGCAGTGGGGACAGCAGCCTCTATGGCTACACCTTC. Amino acid sequence: CASSGDSSLYGYTF.

This rearrangement joins TRBV7-3 to TRBJ1-1; 7 nucleotides align to TRBD1. Germline lookup yields CDR1 SGHTA and CDR2 FQGTGA. The CDR3 length is 14 residues. V shed 6 bases, J shed 5 bases, and the junction held 9 bases outside the gene matches. CDR3 sequence reads: CASSRTGTATEAFF. CDR3 sequence (DNA): TGTGCCAGCAGTCGTACCGGGACAGCTACTGAAGCTTTCTTT.

The J gene is TRBJ2-7, the V gene TRBV7-3; D is possibly TRBD1 (6 bases). The germline V and J ends were trimmed by 5 bases and 2 bases, with 13 bases remaining between them. The CDR3 runs to 14 residues. Germline V CDR1 and CDR2: SGHTA, FQGTGA. CDR3 in amino acids: CASSPGTTTYEQYF. As DNA, the CDR3 is TGTGCCAGCAGCCCCGGGACAACAACCTACGAGCAGTACTTC.

The genes are TRBV5-4 and TRBJ2-5; 7 bases align to TRBD2. CDR1 SGHNT and CDR2 YYREEE come from the germline V gene (reference sequence). J gave up 3 bases and V 1 base, and 3 bases lay outside the gene matches. The CDR3 totals 14 residues. CDR3 DNA sequence: TGTGCCAGCAGCTTGTGGGCGGGGGAAGAGACCCAGTACTTC. Amino acid sequence: CASSLWAGEETQYF.

The genes are TRBV29-1 and TRBJ1-2, with 9 bases that match TRBD1. CDR1 is SQVTM and CDR2 is ANQGSEA in the germline V gene. The CDR3 spans 13 residues. With 4 bases clipped from V and 6 bases from J, the junction kept 6 bases outside the gene matches. This chain's CDR3 is CSVVGTGSNGYTF. In nucleotides, the CDR3 is TGCAGCGTTGTGGGGACAGGGAGCAATGGCTACACCTTC. Looking up the rest from reference TRBV29-1 and TRBJ1-2 gives the full variable domain: SAVISQKPSRDICQRGTSLTIQCQVDSQVTMMFWYRQQPGQSLTLIATANQGSEATYESGFVIDKFPISRPNLTFSTLTVSNMSPEDSSIYLCSVVGTGSNGYTFGSGTRLTVV.

The CDR3 here is CASSYPGQGITGELFF. In nucleotides, the CDR3 is TGTGCCAGCAGTTACCCGGGACAGGGGATCACCGGGGAGCTGTTTTTT. V is TRBV6-6 and J is TRBJ2-2; 10 bases line up with TRBD1. The ends lost 2 bases at V and 4 bases at J; junction bases unmatched: 4. The germline gives CDR1 MNHNY, CDR2 SVGAGI (reference sequence). The CDR3 extends over 16 amino acids.

The CDR3, as DNA: TGTGCCAGCAGCCTTCGCGTTATACAAGAGACCCAGTACTTC. As protein: CASSLRVIQETQYF. This chain joins TRBV7-8 and TRBJ2-5; unclear D gene. This CDR3 region has 14 residues. Trimming stripped 5 bases from V and 2 bases from J, with 12 bases between. Germline-derived CDR1 and CDR2 are SGHVS and FQNEAQ.

V gene TRBV7-9 combines with J gene TRBJ1-3, with a weak D call TRBD1 (5 bases). The germline V gene encodes CDR1 SEHNR and CDR2 FQNEAQ (reference sequence). The CDR3 loop spans 14 amino acids. Trimming took off 5 bases at V and 2 bases at J, with 10 bases between the two ends. The CDR3 DNA reads as TGTGCCAGCAGCCTTCAGGGCCCTGGAAACACCATATATTTT. Its protein product is CASSLQGPGNTIYF.

This clone has a handful of counts. The chain combines TRBV10-3 with TRBJ2-2; 10 bases agree with TRBD1. The CDR3 has 16 residues. Germline V gene lookup returns CDR1 ENHRY and CDR2 SYGVKD. V lost 4 bases, J lost 5 bases, and 7 bases stayed unmatched. The CDR3 here is CAISGAWTGGTGELFF. The CDR3 nucleotides are TGTGCCATCAGTGGAGCCTGGACAGGGGGTACCGGGGAGCTGTTTTTT.

V and J are TRBV10-3 and TRBJ1-4, with D hard to call. V was pared by 3 bases and J by 4 bases, with 12 bases between. The length of the CDR3 is 15 residues. The germline gives CDR1 ENHRY, CDR2 SYGVKD. CDR3: CAISESGSFNEKLFF. As DNA, the CDR3 is TGTGCCATCAGTGAAAGCGGCAGCTTTAATGAAAAACTGTTTTTT.

DNA of the CDR3: TGTGCTAGTGGTTTGCGACTGGGACAGGGGGCAAGCGGGGAGCTGTTTTTT. Translation gives CASGLRLGQGASGELFF. The chain employs TRBV12-5 and TRBJ2-2; 12 nucleotides line up with TRBD1. Germline assignment: CDR1 LGHNT and CDR2 FRNRAP. CDR3 length: 17 amino acids. After removal of 2 bases from V and 7 bases from J, the junction contained 8 bases not matched to a gene.

The chain is built from TRBV5-6 and TRBJ1-6, with 9 nucleotides matching TRBD1. The CDR3 extends over 15 amino acids. Germline values: CDR1 SGHDT, CDR2 YYEEEE. Trimming cost V 5 bases and J 8 bases; bases outside gene matches: 8. The CDR3 DNA is TGTGCCAGCAGTCCCCTACAGGGGGCTTATTCACCCCTCCACTTT. It specifies CASSPLQGAYSPLHF.

The chain uses TRBV30 and TRBJ1-5, with 7 bases identical to TRBD1. V shed 2 bases, J shed 6 bases, and the junction held 13 bases outside the gene matches. Germline loops: CDR1 GTSNPN, CDR2 SVGIG (reference sequence). The CDR3 has 16 amino acids. The CDR3 loop is CAWSPRGSISSQPQHF. DNA of the CDR3: TGTGCCTGGAGTCCCAGGGGGAGCATTTCGAGTCAGCCCCAGCATTTT. Full variable domain (remainder filled in from reference TRBV30 and TRBJ1-5): SQTIHQWPATLVQPVGSPLSLECTVEGTSNPNLYWYRQAAGRGLQLLFYSVGIGQISSEVPQNLSASRPQDRQFILSSKKLLLSDSGFYLCAWSPRGSISSQPQHFGDGTRLSIL.

This clone is a singleton in its sample. The chain employs TRBV19 and TRBJ2-1; 9 bases fit TRBD2. CDR1 and CDR2 from the germline V gene are LNHDA and SQIVND (reference sequence). The CDR3 sequence is 14 residues long. V was clipped by 3 bases and J by 10 bases; unmatched bases: 7. In DNA form, the CDR3 reads TGTGCCAGTAGTATCGAGCGGGGGGTACCCGAGCAGTTCTTC. It encodes CASSIERGVPEQFF.

The chain uses TRBV5-1 and TRBJ1-2; 9 nucleotides line up with TRBD1. This CDR3 has 14 residues. Germline V lookup: CDR1 SGHRS, CDR2 YFSETQ. The V and J ends lost 4 bases and 3 bases, in that order; junction bases with no gene match: 4. CDR3 region: CASSADRGYYGYTF. The CDR3 region has the DNA TGCGCCAGCAGCGCGGACAGGGGTTACTATGGCTACACCTTC.

The chain carries TRBV6-5 and TRBJ2-2, with D uncertain. Deletions cut 0 bases from V and 6 bases from J, with 11 bases between. This CDR3 region has 15 residues. The germline V gene has CDR1 MNHEY and CDR2 SVGAGI. CDR3: CASSYSIGVSGELFF. The CDR3 nucleotides read TGTGCCAGCAGTTACTCTATCGGAGTCTCCGGGGAGCTGTTTTTT.

This CDR3 is CAWAGRGGEKLFF. As DNA, the CDR3 is TGTGCCTGGGCCGGGAGGGGCGGAGAAAAACTGTTTTTT. The V call is TRBV30, the J call TRBJ1-4, with D tentatively TRBD1 (5 bases). Germline V gene data show CDR1 as GTSNPN and CDR2 as SVGIG (reference sequence). Trimming removed 5 bases at V and 8 bases at J, with 15 bases between. This CDR3 comprises 13 residues.

This clone was recorded a few times. This chain joins TRBV7-2 and TRBJ1-3; D might be TRBD1 (5 bases). Germline V lookup: CDR1 SGHTA, CDR2 FQGNSA. The CDR3 extends over 17 amino acids. Trimming took off 4 bases at V and 0 bases at J, with 16 bases between the two ends. In nucleotides, the CDR3 is TGTGCCAGCAGCTCCACGAACTACGGGGGCTCTGGAAACACCATATATTTT. This encodes CASSSTNYGGSGNTIYF.

The chain links TRBV2 to TRBJ2-2, with a tentative D call TRBD2 (6 bases). Looked up from germline, CDR1 is SNHLY and CDR2 is FYNNEI. This CDR3 spans 15 amino acids. V was shortened by 5 bases and J by 4 bases, with 14 bases between the two germline ends. The CDR3 DNA follows: TGTGCCAGCAGTCGATCAGAGGAGGGCACCGGGGAGCTGTTTTTT. This codes for CASSRSEEGTGELFF.

The chain joins TRBV5-6 to TRBJ1-2; the D gene is possibly TRBD1 (6 bases). Germline loops: CDR1 SGHDT, CDR2 YYEEEE. V lost 5 bases and J lost 5, with 10 bases in between. The CDR3 contains 12 residues. This CDR3 reads CASRPRGYGYTF. CDR3 coding DNA: TGTGCCAGCAGGCCAAGGGGGTATGGCTACACCTTC.

This rearrangement joins TRBV9 to TRBJ1-5; D not resolved. V lost 0 bases and J 6 bases, leaving 10 bases between the germline ends. Germline V gene sequence: CDR1 SGDLS, CDR2 YYNGEE. The CDR3 length is 14 residues. CDR3 sequence (DNA): TGTGCCAGCAGCGTAGGGGCCGAGGGTCAGCCCCAGCATTTT. As protein: CASSVGAEGQPQHF. Full variable domain (rest looked up from reference TRBV9 and TRBJ1-5): DSGVTQTPKHLITATGQRVTLRCSPRSGDLSVYWYQQSLDQGLQFLIQYYNGEERAKGNILERFSAQQFPDLHSELNLSSLELGDSALYFCASSVGAEGQPQHFGDGTRLSIL.

CDR3 in amino acids: CAWSEFTGMNTEAFF. As DNA, the CDR3 is TGTGCCTGGAGTGAATTTACAGGGATGAACACTGAAGCTTTCTTT. The chain carries TRBV30 and TRBJ1-1, with D maybe TRBD1 (6 bases). The CDR3 length is 15 residues. The V end lost 1 base, the J end lost 0 bases, and 12 bases lay between the germline ends. Germline V gives CDR1 GTSNPN, CDR2 SVGIG (reference sequence). The full variable domain, rest sourced from reference TRBV30 and TRBJ1-1, is SQTIHQWPATLVQPVGSPLSLECTVEGTSNPNLYWYRQAAGRGLQLLFYSVGIGQISSEVPQNLSASRPQDRQFILSSKKLLLSDSGFYLCAWSEFTGMNTEAFFGQGTRLTVV.

This chain uses TRBV6-1 with TRBJ2-2; D not resolved. Trimming removed 1 base at V and 1 base at J, with 7 bases between. CDR1 and CDR2 (germline): MNHNS, SASEGT. The CDR3 loop spans 15 amino acids. In DNA, the CDR3 is TGTGCCAGCAGTGAAGGGTCAGGGAACACCGGGGAGCTGTTTTTT. Its translation is CASSEGSGNTGELFF.

Only one count was recorded for this clone. This chain links TRBV9 with TRBJ2-7, with D perhaps matching TRBD1 (6 bases). V gave up 2 bases and J gave up 2 bases, with 14 bases separating them. Germline CDR1 SGDLS, CDR2 YYNGEE. The CDR3 covers 15 residues. The CDR3 DNA follows: TGTGCCAGCAGCGTCACAGGGAACCCAGCCTACGAGCAGTACTTC. Residues: CASSVTGNPAYEQYF. Drawing the rest from reference TRBV9 and TRBJ2-7, the complete variable domain is DSGVTQTPKHLITATGQRVTLRCSPRSGDLSVYWYQQSLDQGLQFLIQYYNGEERAKGNILERFSAQQFPDLHSELNLSSLELGDSALYFCASSVTGNPAYEQYFGPGTRLTVT.

V and J are TRBV6-5 and TRBJ1-2, with D hard to call. Trimming pared 2 bases from V and 6 bases from J, leaving 4 bases between. This CDR3 is built from 11 residues. CDR1 and CDR2 from the germline V gene are MNHEY and SVGAGI. The CDR3 spells CASSYRDGYTF. CDR3 nucleotides: TGTGCCAGCAGTTACCGAGATGGCTACACCTTC.

Only a few counts were recorded for this clone. The rearrangement links TRBV19 to TRBJ1-2, with 10 bases identical to TRBD1. Germline trimming cut 0 bases from V and 6 bases from J; bases unmatched to any gene: 7. Germline CDR1 is LNHDA and CDR2 is SQIVND (reference sequence). The CDR3 is 16 residues long. In nucleotides, the CDR3 is TGTGCCAGTAGTATAGATCATCGGACAGGGGGTAATGGCTACACCTTC. It is translated as CASSIDHRTGGNGYTF.

This clone showed up just a few times. The chain employs TRBV19 and TRBJ1-1, with TRBD1 identical over 10 bases. CDR1 and CDR2 from the germline V gene are LNHDA and SQIVND (reference sequence). Trimming at V came to 8 bases and at J to 3 bases, leaving 9 bases not matched to a gene. This CDR3 has 15 residues. The CDR3 here is CASSVTGGKYTEAFF. DNA for the CDR3: TGTGCCAGTTCTGTGACAGGGGGCAAGTACACTGAAGCTTTCTTT. Full variable domain (remainder filled in from reference TRBV19 and TRBJ1-1): DGGITQSPKYLFRKEGQNVTLSCEQNLNHDAMYWYRQDPGQGLRLIYYSQIVNDFQKGDIAEGYSVSREKKESFPLTVTSAQKNPTAFYLCASSVTGGKYTEAFFGQGTRLTVV.

The chain couples TRBV5-5 to TRBJ1-4, with TRBD1 identical over 9 bases. The length of the CDR3 is 15 residues. J gave up 7 bases and V 3 bases, and 7 bases lay outside the gene matches. The germline V gene encodes CDR1 SGHKS and CDR2 YYEKEE (reference sequence). CDR3 DNA: TGTGCCAGCAGCTACCGGACAGGGGTCGGTGAAAAACTGTTTTTT. It yields the protein CASSYRTGVGEKLFF.

The J gene is TRBJ2-7, the V gene TRBV6-5, with 7 bases identical to TRBD1. CDR1 and CDR2 (germline): MNHEY, SVGAGI. CDR3 length: 14 residues. Trimming took 0 bases from V and 3 from J; bases not matched to a gene: 2. The CDR3 DNA follows: TGTGCCAGCAGTTACTCAACAGGGGACTACGAGCAGTACTTC. This gives the protein CASSYSTGDYEQYF.

The rearrangement joins TRBV18 to TRBJ2-5; 9 bases fit TRBD2. Germline-derived CDR1 and CDR2 are KGHSH and LQKENI. This CDR3 has 17 amino acids. With 2 bases clipped from V and 0 bases from J, the junction kept 7 bases outside the gene matches. CDR3 amino acids: CASSPYTAGGDQETQYF. Written as DNA, the CDR3 is TGTGCCAGCTCACCATATACGGCGGGGGGGGACCAAGAGACCCAGTACTTC.

The chain uses TRBV29-1 and TRBJ2-1; 9 nucleotides agree with TRBD2. This CDR3 has 13 residues. CDR1 and CDR2 (germline): SQVTM, ANQGSEA. Unmatched junction bases numbered 4, after V lost 6 bases and J lost 4 bases. For the CDR3, the DNA is TGCAGCGTCATGACTAGCGGATACAATGAGCAGTTCTTC. Its translation: CSVMTSGYNEQFF.

The chain combines TRBV5-6 with TRBJ2-3; possibly TRBD2 for D (6 bases). Germline V CDR1 and CDR2: SGHDT, YYEEEE. The CDR3 runs 15 residues. Trimming stripped 4 bases from V and 2 bases from J, with 14 bases between. CDR3 nucleotides: TGTGCCAGCAGCGGGACTCCGGAAGACACAGATACGCAGTATTTT. It specifies CASSGTPEDTDTQYF.